This T cell receptor beta chain was identified during a study of cytomegalovirus exposure and HLA in healthy donors. Overall study results and limits: Among the most significant clusters, several appeared linked to common viral pathogens in a later analysis. The study recorded 160 or so TCR beta chains that were cytomegalovirus-associated.

Both 60 Vbeta primers and 13 Jbeta primers went into the PCR. Repertoires were generated with immunoSEQ multiplex PCR, while TCRdb's copy carries only in-frame clones and drops some. The sample holds tens of thousands of clones, around 79% seen once. This CDR3 is built from 17 residues. With 7 bases removed from V and 0 bases from J, the gap between germline ends came to 19 bases. Germline loops: CDR1 MDHEN, CDR2 SYDVKM. Notes on this clone: The antigen is unknown.

The receptor was derived from a man aged 35 to 55 in good health and CMV-seronegative. Specimen: PBMCs. The rearrangement links TRBV28 to TRBJ1-3; tentative D call: TRBD1 (5 bases). In nucleotides, the CDR3 is TGTGCCAGCACCCTTGGGGGAGGGGCCTTCTCTGGAAACACCATATATTTT. Encoded protein: CASTLGGGAFSGNTIYF.